Each of the 28 T cell receptor beta chains below was sequenced from the same sample in a study of T-cell memory formation after mild COVID-19. TCRdb re-called the 5' RACE reads with MiXCR, one entry per CDR3 protein. The table shows roughly 150,000 distinct CDR3 sequences, with roughly 14% occurring only once. Material: PBMCs or a T cell subset sorted from them (not recorded which). The receptors shown here come from an adult woman who had mild COVID-19 (a few samples of this study predate the infection). Cell type and time point are not known.

J is TRBJ2-1 and V is TRBV7-8, with 11 nucleotides matching TRBD1. With V trimmed by 3 bases and J by 3 bases, 7 bases remained unmatched. The germline CDR1 and CDR2 sequences are SGHVS and FQNEAQ. The CDR3 length is 17 residues. The CDR3 spells CASSFGGTGGLYNEQFF. The CDR3 DNA reads as TGTGCCAGCAGCTTTGGTGGGACAGGGGGTCTCTACAATGAGCAGTTCTTC.

This clonotype came up a few times. V usage is TRBV6-2 or TRBV6-3 and J usage is TRBJ2-3; no reliable D call. The germline CDR1 and CDR2 sequences are MNHEY and SVGEGT. This CDR3 has 13 amino acids. V gave up 6 bases and J gave up 2 bases, with 9 bases separating them. CDR3 sequence: CASRTLYTDTQYF. In nucleotides, the CDR3 is TGTGCCAGCAGGACCCTCTACACAGATACGCAGTATTTT.

This clonotype was observed a handful of times. The chain employs TRBV5-1 and TRBJ2-5, with TRBD2 identical over 8 bases. The V segment lost 6 bases and the J segment 5 bases; nucleotides outside the gene matches: 6. Per the germline V gene, CDR1 is SGHRS and CDR2 is YFSETQ. This CDR3 is built from 13 residues. The CDR3 coding sequence is TGCGCCAGCACCGGGACTAGGGCCGAGACCCAGTACTTC. Protein sequence: CASTGTRAETQYF.

In its sample, this clonotype was seen a few times. The genes are TRBV20-1 and TRBJ2-7, with 12 bases that match TRBD1. Germline values: CDR1 DFQATT, CDR2 SNEGSKA (reference sequence). The CDR3 is made up of 15 amino acids. The junction had 10 bases not matched to a gene; V was cut back by 6 bases and J by 4 bases. The chain's CDR3 is CSAKPRDRGLYEQYF. Here the CDR3 DNA reads TGCAGTGCGAAGCCCCGGGACAGGGGGCTATACGAGCAGTACTTC.

A few counts support this clonotype. The gene calls are TRBV12-3 or TRBV12-4 and TRBJ2-1, with D possibly matching TRBD2 (6 bases). This CDR3 region has 14 residues. Trimming took off 5 bases at V and 7 bases at J, with 15 bases between the two ends. CDR3 sequence: CASSVIGSGNEQFF. The CDR3 nucleotides read TGTGCCAGCAGTGTCATCGGCAGCGGGAATGAGCAGTTCTTC.

This clonotype appeared a few times. The chain joins TRBV24-1 to TRBJ2-1; perhaps D is TRBD1 or TRBD2 (5 bases each). The V and J ends lost 4 bases and 1 base respectively, with 13 bases between them. CDR3 size: 16 residues. In germline, CDR1 is KGHDR, CDR2 SFDVKD. CDR3 sequence reads: CATSEAGTRSYNEQFF. The CDR3 DNA sequence: TGTGCCACCAGTGAGGCCGGGACCCGATCCTACAATGAGCAGTTCTTC.

This chain joins TRBV4-2 and TRBJ2-1; perhaps TRBD2 as D (6 bases). The V and J ends lost 1 base and 0 bases respectively, with 10 bases between them. This CDR3 has 16 amino acids. Looked up from germline, CDR1 is LGHNA and CDR2 is YNFKEQ. CDR3 DNA: TGTGCCAGCAGCCAAGGCGGGGTGAGCTCCTACAATGAGCAGTTCTTC. This gives the protein CASSQGGVSSYNEQFF.

This clonotype came up a few times. The CDR3, as DNA: TGTGCCAGCACCCAGGAGGGGGACTGGAGCTCCTACAATGAGCAGTTCTTC. Its protein product is CASTQEGDWSSYNEQFF. The rearrangement joins TRBV3-1 to TRBJ2-1; tentatively, D is TRBD1 or TRBD2 (6 bases each). Germline V CDR1 and CDR2: LGHDT, YNNKEL (reference sequence). With 7 bases removed from V and 0 bases from J, the gap between germline ends came to 19 bases. This CDR3 region has 17 residues.

This clonotype was seen more than once but under ten times. V is TRBV7-9 and J is TRBJ1-1; D is undetermined. This CDR3 region has 14 residues. V lost 1 base to trimming and J lost 3 bases, with 9 bases between them. The V gene's germline CDR1 is SEHNR and CDR2 FQNEAQ (reference sequence). The DNA for the CDR3 is TGTGCCAGCAGCTTAGGGGGAGGAGACACTGAAGCTTTCTTT. This codes for CASSLGGGDTEAFF.

V gene TRBV3-1 combines with J gene TRBJ1-2; no reliable D call. The CDR3 is 12 residues long. CDR1 is LGHDT, CDR2 YNNKEL, per germline (reference sequence). Trimming cost V 4 bases and J 4 bases, with 7 bases left between them. DNA for the CDR3: TGTGCCAGCAGCCCCGGACCCTATGGCTACACCTTC. Protein product: CASSPGPYGYTF. The full variable domain, with the rest looked up from reference TRBV3-1 and TRBJ1-2, is DTAVSQTPKYLVTQMGNDKSIKCEQNLGHDTMYWYKQDSKKFLKIMFSYNNKELIINETVPNRFSPKSPDKAHLNLHINSLELGDSAVYFCASSPGPYGYTFGSGTRLTVV.

The sample holds many counts of this clonotype. The chain is built from TRBV12-3 or TRBV12-4 and TRBJ2-7; D is possibly TRBD2 (7 bases). V lost 3 bases to trimming and J lost 4 bases, with 13 bases between them. This CDR3 region has 14 residues. CDR3 nucleotides: TGTGCCAGCAGTTTTTGGGGGGGGCTTTACGAGCAGTACTTC. Amino acids: CASSFWGGLYEQYF.

This clonotype was seen ten or more times. V gene TRBV5-1 combines with J gene TRBJ1-3; D gene unclear. V was clipped by 0 bases and J by 1 base, with 8 bases between them. The germline V gene has CDR1 SGHRS and CDR2 YFSETQ. This CDR3 contains 15 residues. For the CDR3, the DNA is TGCGCCAGCAGCTTGGTTCCGGGGTCTGGAAACACCATATATTTT. It codes for CASSLVPGSGNTIYF.

This clonotype appeared a few times. The chain combines TRBV25-1 with TRBJ2-1; D is unclear. Germline lookup yields CDR1 MGHDK and CDR2 SYGVNS. The ends were cut back, 1 base at V and 6 bases at J, with 7 bases in the middle. This CDR3 is 13 amino acids long. CDR3 sequence: CASSESSSNEQFF. The CDR3 nucleotides are TGTGCCAGCAGTGAATCCAGCAGCAATGAGCAGTTCTTC.

The rearrangement joins TRBV12-5 to TRBJ2-4; the match to TRBD1 covers 7 bases. J gave up 0 bases and V 0 bases, and 5 bases lay outside the gene matches. The CDR3 covers 17 residues. Germline CDR1 and CDR2: LGHNT and FRNRAP. CDR3 amino acids: CASGLVGRGLAKNIQYF. In DNA, the CDR3 is TGTGCTAGTGGTTTGGTAGGTAGGGGGCTAGCCAAAAACATTCAGTACTTC.

The chain recombines TRBV15 with TRBJ2-2; 10 nucleotides match TRBD2. Germline V gene data show CDR1 as LNHNV and CDR2 as YYDKDF (reference sequence). The CDR3 runs 16 residues. V was pared by 5 bases and J by 2 bases, with 5 bases of the junction left unmatched. The CDR3 loop is CATSFLAGANTGELFF. In DNA form, the CDR3 reads TGTGCCACCAGCTTCCTAGCGGGGGCCAACACCGGGGAGCTGTTTTTT.

The chain links TRBV6-6 to TRBJ1-1; D is undetermined. Germline V lookup: CDR1 MNHNY, CDR2 SVGAGI (reference sequence). V was clipped by 6 bases and J by 1 base, with 9 bases between them. The CDR3 is 13 residues long. The CDR3 protein is CASSEGQNTEAFF. The CDR3 region has the DNA TGTGCCAGCAGCGAGGGTCAGAACACTGAAGCTTTCTTT.

This clonotype was recorded a few times. The genes are TRBV5-1 and TRBJ2-3, with 7 bases matching TRBD2. The CDR3 length is 16 residues. Germline V gene sequence: CDR1 SGHRS, CDR2 YFSETQ. Trimming cost V 1 base and J 0 bases; bases outside gene matches: 5. The CDR3 coding sequence is TGCGCCAGCAGCTTGTATGGCGGGAGTAGCACAGATACGCAGTATTTT. Translation gives CASSLYGGSSTDTQYF.

This clonotype has more than one count but fewer than ten. This chain links TRBV12-3 or TRBV12-4 with TRBJ2-1; 10 nucleotides agree with TRBD2. The CDR3 contains 13 residues. V dropped 7 bases and J dropped 8; count of bases not matched to a gene: 5. The chain's CDR3 is CASTSGGAYEQFF. DNA for the CDR3: TGTGCCAGCACCAGCGGGGGGGCCTATGAGCAGTTCTTC.

This clonotype occurred a few times. The rearrangement joins TRBV7-2 to TRBJ2-1; 12 bases are shared with TRBD2. Germline CDR1 reads SGHTA; CDR2 reads FQGNSA. V dropped 4 bases and J dropped 9; count of bases not matched to a gene: 10. The CDR3 sequence is 16 residues long. The CDR3 DNA reads as TGTGCCAGCAGCTCCACTTTACTAGCGGGAGGAGGTGAGCAGTTCTTC. Amino acid sequence: CASSSTLLAGGGEQFF.

This clonotype was counted a few times. This chain connects TRBV7-9 to TRBJ2-3, with 8 bases identical to TRBD2. The J segment lost 2 bases and the V segment lost 5 bases, leaving 6 bases of the junction unmatched. Germline V CDR1 and CDR2: SEHNR, FQNEAQ (reference sequence). The CDR3 loop spans 15 amino acids. The CDR3 protein is CASSDTGGNTDTQYF. CDR3 nucleotide sequence: TGTGCCAGCAGCGACACGGGGGGGAACACAGATACGCAGTATTTT.

This clonotype was counted only a few times. The chain employs TRBV28 and TRBJ1-4, with 8 bases aligning to TRBD1. The CDR3 consists of 16 residues. Germline V gene sequence: CDR1 MDHEN, CDR2 SYDVKM. The trim removed 4 bases at V and 0 bases at J, leaving 4 bases unmatched. CDR3 sequence: CASSSDRVTTNEKLFF. CDR3 bases: TGTGCCAGCAGTTCGGACAGGGTAACAACTAATGAAAAACTGTTTTTT. The complete variable domain, with remaining parts taken from reference TRBV28 and TRBJ1-4, reads DVKVTQSSRYLVKRTGEKVFLECVQDMDHENMFWYRQDPGLGLRLIYFSYDVKMKEKGDIPEGYSVSREKKERFSLILESASTNQTSMYLCASSSDRVTTNEKLFFGSGTQLSVL.

V usage is TRBV5-5 and J usage is TRBJ1-2; D might be TRBD1 (6 bases). V was clipped by 0 bases and J by 5 bases, with 11 bases between them. The CDR3 sequence is 14 residues long. CDR1 SGHKS and CDR2 YYEKEE come from the germline V gene (reference sequence). The CDR3 DNA follows: TGTGCCAGCAGCTTGGACAGGGTTTTGTATGGCTACACCTTC. Protein sequence: CASSLDRVLYGYTF.

The V gene is TRBV7-9, the J gene TRBJ2-5; TRBD2 might be the D (5 bases). The germline V and J ends were trimmed by 1 base and 3 bases, with 12 bases remaining between them. The CDR3 sequence is 15 residues long. Germline assignment: CDR1 SEHNR and CDR2 FQNEAQ (reference sequence). The CDR3 loop reads CASSLGLTGKETQYF. The DNA of the CDR3 is TGTGCCAGCAGCTTAGGTCTAACGGGGAAAGAGACCCAGTACTTC.

The chain uses TRBV29-1 and TRBJ2-3, with TRBD2 identical over 13 bases. Germline V gives CDR1 SQVTM, CDR2 ANQGSEA. V shed 7 bases, J shed 4 bases, and the junction held 14 bases outside the gene matches. The CDR3 length is 17 residues. CDR3 in amino acids: CSARGLAGAPIPDTQYF. CDR3 nucleotide sequence: TGCAGCGCCAGAGGACTAGCGGGAGCGCCTATTCCAGATACGCAGTATTTT.

This clonotype was seen a handful of times. V usage is TRBV4-1 and J usage is TRBJ1-6; D is undetermined. Germline V gene sequence: CDR1 MGHRA, CDR2 YSYEKL. This CDR3 comprises 15 residues. V was cut by 1 base and J by 14 bases, with 18 bases left in between. This chain's CDR3 is CASSQGRWTQEALHF. CDR3 bases: TGCGCCAGCAGCCAAGGTCGATGGACCCAAGAGGCCCTCCACTTT.

In this sample, this clonotype turned up a few times. The V gene is TRBV20-1, the J gene TRBJ1-1; D gene ambiguous. The CDR3 contains 12 residues. Germline CDR1 and CDR2: DFQATT and SNEGSKA (reference sequence). V gave up 1 base and J gave up 7 bases, with 10 bases separating them. The CDR3 loop is CSARAAGVEAFF. CDR3 nucleotides: TGCAGTGCTAGAGCGGCAGGAGTTGAAGCTTTCTTT.

This clonotype was recorded a few times. J is TRBJ2-7 and V is TRBV2, with 8 bases that match TRBD2. The CDR3 sequence is 15 residues long. Germline values: CDR1 SNHLY, CDR2 FYNNEI. V trimming: 0 bases; J trimming: 2 bases; junction bases outside the gene matches: 3. This chain's CDR3 is CASSEARAGAYEQYF. For the CDR3, the DNA is TGTGCCAGCAGTGAAGCACGAGCGGGGGCCTACGAGCAGTACTTC.

This clonotype was seen only a few times. The chain has TRBV12-3 or TRBV12-4 and TRBJ1-2; D is perhaps TRBD1 (5 bases). There are 14 residues in the CDR3. Trimming took 3 bases from V and 4 from J, leaving 12 bases between them. The CDR3 DNA follows: TGTGCCAGCAGTTTGGGCGGAGGGGCCTATGGCTACACCTTC. Its translation is CASSLGGGAYGYTF.